The clone carrying this T cell receptor (beta chain) was counted at least ten times. The antigen is unknown. Germline V CDR1 and CDR2: SGHRS, YFSETQ. V was shortened by 0 bases and J by 1 base, with 8 bases between the two germline ends. The CDR3 consists of 14 residues. The data were taken from a study of T-cell reconstitution after alpha-beta-depleted transplantation in children. Overall study findings and caveats: There were reportedly several hundred expanded graft clones from which alpha-beta T cells came about two months after transplant. Among T cells one year after transplant, newly produced cells accounted for most counts and diversity. Recipient T cells and thymic progenitors that survived were the source of the high TCRbeta diversity seen at day 60 in some patients.

Unique molecular identifiers were incorporated into the prepared TCRbeta library. TCRdb processed the PCR reads anew with MiXCR; each CDR3 protein has one entry. The sample includes about 610,000 distinct CDR3 sequences, approximately 30% of them seen just once. Sequenced here: PBMCs, sampled before TCRalphabeta/CD19-depleted stem cell transplant. This sequence joins TRBV5-1 and TRBJ2-7, with D perhaps matching TRBD1 (6 bases). This sequence originates from a boy under two years old with Wiskott-Aldrich syndrome, due to receive a stem cell transplant. The CDR3 nucleotides are TGCGCCAGCAGCTTGGCCAGGGGTTCCTACGAGCAGTACTTC. This codes for CASSLARGSYEQYF.